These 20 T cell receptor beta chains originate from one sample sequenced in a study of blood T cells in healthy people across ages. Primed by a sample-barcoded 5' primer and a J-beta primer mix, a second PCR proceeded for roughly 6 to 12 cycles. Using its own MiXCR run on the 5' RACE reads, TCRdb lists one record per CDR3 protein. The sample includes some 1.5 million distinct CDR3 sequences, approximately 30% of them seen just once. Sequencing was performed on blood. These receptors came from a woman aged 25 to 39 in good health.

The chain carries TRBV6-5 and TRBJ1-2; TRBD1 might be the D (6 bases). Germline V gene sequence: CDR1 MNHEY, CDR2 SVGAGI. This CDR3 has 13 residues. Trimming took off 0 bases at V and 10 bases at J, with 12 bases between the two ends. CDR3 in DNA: TGTGCCAGCAGTTACTCGACAGGTGCTTCCTACACCTTC. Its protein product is CASSYSTGASYTF.

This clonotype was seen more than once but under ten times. The CDR3 DNA follows: TGTGCCAGCAGCTCCTCAGGGGGGCGCGATGGCTACACCTTC. Amino acid sequence: CASSSSGGRDGYTF. This sequence joins TRBV7-3 and TRBJ1-2; 7 bases line up with TRBD1. The germline V gene encodes CDR1 SGHTA and CDR2 FQGTGA. V gave up 4 bases and J gave up 6 bases; unmatched junction bases: 8. This CDR3 has 14 residues.

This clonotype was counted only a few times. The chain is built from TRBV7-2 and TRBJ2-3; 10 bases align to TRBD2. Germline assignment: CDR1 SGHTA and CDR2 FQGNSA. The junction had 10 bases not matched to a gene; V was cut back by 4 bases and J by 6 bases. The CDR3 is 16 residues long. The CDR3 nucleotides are TGTGCCAGCAGCTCGTATAGCGGGGGGTCCTTCGATACGCAGTATTTT. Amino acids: CASSSYSGGSFDTQYF. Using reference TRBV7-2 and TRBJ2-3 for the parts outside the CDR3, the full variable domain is GAGVSQSPSNKVTEKGKDVELRCDPISGHTALYWYRQSLGQGLEFLIYFQGNSAPDKSGLPSDRFSAERTGGSVSTLTIQRTQQEDSAVYLCASSSYSGGSFDTQYFGPGTRLTVL.

CDR3 in amino acids: CASSLERSDNEQFF. CDR3 nucleotides: TGTGCCAGCAGCTTGGAGCGGTCGGACAATGAGCAGTTCTTC. The chain is built from TRBV11-2 and TRBJ2-1; TRBD2 might be the D (5 bases). Germline V gene lookup returns CDR1 SGHAT and CDR2 FQNNGV. The CDR3 is 14 amino acids. V was shortened by 3 bases and J by 5 bases, with 11 bases between the two germline ends.

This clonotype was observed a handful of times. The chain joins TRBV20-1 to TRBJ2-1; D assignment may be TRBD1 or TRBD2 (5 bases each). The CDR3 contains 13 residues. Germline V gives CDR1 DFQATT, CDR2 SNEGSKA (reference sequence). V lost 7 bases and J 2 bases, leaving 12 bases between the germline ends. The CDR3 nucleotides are TGCAGTGGATGGGGGACCCCCTACAATGAGCAGTTCTTC. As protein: CSGWGTPYNEQFF.

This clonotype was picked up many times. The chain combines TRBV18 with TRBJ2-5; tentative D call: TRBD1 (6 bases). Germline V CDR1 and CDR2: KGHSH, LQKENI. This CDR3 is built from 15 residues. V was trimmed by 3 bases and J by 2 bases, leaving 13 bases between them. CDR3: CASSPPGTSQETQYF. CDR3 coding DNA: TGTGCCAGCTCACCCCCCGGGACATCACAAGAGACCCAGTACTTC.

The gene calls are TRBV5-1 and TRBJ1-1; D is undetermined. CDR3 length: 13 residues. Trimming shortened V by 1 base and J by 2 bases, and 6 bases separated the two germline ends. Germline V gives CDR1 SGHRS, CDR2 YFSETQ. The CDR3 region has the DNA TGCGCCAGCAGCTTGATGAGTAACACTGAAGCTTTCTTT. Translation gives CASSLMSNTEAFF.

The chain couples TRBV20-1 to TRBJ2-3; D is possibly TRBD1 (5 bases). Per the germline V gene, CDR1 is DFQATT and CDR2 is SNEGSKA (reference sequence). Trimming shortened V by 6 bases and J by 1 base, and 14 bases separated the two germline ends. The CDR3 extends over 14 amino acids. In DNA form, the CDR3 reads TGCAGTGCGAGTCCAGGGTTTCGCACAGATACGCAGTATTTT. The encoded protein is CSASPGFRTDTQYF.

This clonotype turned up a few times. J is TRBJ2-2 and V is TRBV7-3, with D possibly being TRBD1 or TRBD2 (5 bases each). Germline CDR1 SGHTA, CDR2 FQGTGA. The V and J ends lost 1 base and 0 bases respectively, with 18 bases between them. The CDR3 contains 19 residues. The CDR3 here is CASSLNRALEGSNTGELFF. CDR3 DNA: TGTGCCAGCAGCTTAAACCGGGCCCTCGAGGGGTCGAACACCGGGGAGCTGTTTTTT.

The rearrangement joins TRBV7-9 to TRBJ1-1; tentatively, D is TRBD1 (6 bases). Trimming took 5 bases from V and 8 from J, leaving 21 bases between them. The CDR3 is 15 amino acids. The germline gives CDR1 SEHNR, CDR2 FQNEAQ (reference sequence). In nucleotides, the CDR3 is TGTGCCAGCAGCAACACCGGGACACTCGAAGGAGAAGCTTTCTTT. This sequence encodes CASSNTGTLEGEAFF.

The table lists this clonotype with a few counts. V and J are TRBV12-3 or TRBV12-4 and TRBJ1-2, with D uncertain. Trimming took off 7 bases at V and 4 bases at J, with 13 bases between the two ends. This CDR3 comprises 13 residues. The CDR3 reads CASNHGRIYGYTF. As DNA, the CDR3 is TGTGCCAGCAACCACGGAAGGATCTATGGCTACACCTTC.

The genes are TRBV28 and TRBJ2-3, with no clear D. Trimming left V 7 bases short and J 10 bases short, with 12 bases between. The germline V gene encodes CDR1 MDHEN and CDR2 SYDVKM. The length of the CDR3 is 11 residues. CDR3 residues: CASTDGLAQYF. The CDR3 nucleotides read TGTGCCAGCACGGACGGGTTGGCGCAGTATTTT.

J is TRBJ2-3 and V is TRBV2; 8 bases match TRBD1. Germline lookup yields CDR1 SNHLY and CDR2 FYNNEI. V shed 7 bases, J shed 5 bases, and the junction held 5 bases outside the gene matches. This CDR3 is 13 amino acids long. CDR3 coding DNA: TGTGCCAGCACTGGACAGGGCATAGATACGCAGTATTTT. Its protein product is CASTGQGIDTQYF.

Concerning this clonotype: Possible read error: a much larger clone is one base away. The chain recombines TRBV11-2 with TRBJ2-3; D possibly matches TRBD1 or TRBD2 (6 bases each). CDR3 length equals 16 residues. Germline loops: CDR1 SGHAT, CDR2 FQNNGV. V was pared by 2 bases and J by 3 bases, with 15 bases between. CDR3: CASSLLGRGGTDTQYF. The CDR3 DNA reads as TGTGCCAGCAGCTTACTAGGACGAGGGGGGACAGATACGCAGTATTTT.

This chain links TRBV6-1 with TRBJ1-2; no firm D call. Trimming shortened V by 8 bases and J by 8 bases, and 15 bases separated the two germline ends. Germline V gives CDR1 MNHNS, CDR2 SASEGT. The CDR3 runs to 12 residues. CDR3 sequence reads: CASVTPTRGYTF. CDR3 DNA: TGTGCCAGCGTAACGCCGACTAGGGGCTACACCTTC.

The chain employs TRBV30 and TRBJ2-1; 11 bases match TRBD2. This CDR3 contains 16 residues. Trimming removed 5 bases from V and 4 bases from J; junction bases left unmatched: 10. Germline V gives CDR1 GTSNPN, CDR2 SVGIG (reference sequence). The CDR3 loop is CAWLTPGLAAYNEQFF. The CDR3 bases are TGTGCCTGGCTGACTCCGGGACTAGCGGCGTACAATGAGCAGTTCTTC.

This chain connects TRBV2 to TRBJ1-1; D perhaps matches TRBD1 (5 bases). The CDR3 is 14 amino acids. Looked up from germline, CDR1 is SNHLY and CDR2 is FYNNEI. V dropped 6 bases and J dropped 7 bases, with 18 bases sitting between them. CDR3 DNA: TGTGCCAGCAGCCCGGGGCCTCCTGGGAGTGAAGCTTTCTTT. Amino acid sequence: CASSPGPPGSEAFF. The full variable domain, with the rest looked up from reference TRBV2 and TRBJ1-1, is EPEVTQTPSHQVTQMGQEVILRCVPISNHLYFYWYRQILGQKVEFLVSFYNNEISEKSEIFDDQFSVERPDGSNFTLKIRSTKLEDSAMYFCASSPGPPGSEAFFGQGTRLTVV.

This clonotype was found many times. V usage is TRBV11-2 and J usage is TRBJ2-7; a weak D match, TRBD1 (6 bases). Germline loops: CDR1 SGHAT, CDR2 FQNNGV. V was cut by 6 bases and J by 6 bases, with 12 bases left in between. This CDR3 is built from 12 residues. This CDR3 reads CASRNRVGEQYF. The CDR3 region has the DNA TGTGCCAGCAGAAACAGGGTGGGCGAGCAGTACTTC.

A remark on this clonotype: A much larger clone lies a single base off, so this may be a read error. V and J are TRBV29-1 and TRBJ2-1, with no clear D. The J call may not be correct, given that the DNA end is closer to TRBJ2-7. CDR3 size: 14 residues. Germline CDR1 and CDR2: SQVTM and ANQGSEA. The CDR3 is CSTSAFSSYNEQYF. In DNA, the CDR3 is TGCAGCACTTCAGCCTTTAGCTCCTACAATGAGCAGTACTTC.

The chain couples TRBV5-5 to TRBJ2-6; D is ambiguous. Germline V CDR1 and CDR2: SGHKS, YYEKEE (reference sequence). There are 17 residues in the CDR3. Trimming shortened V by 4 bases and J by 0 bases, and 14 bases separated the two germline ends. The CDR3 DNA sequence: TGTGCCAGCAGCCGACTCTCGTCCAGCTCTGGGGCCAACGTCCTGACTTTC. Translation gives CASSRLSSSSGANVLTF. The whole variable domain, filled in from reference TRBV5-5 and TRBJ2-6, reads DAGVTQSPTHLIKTRGQQVTLRCSPISGHKSVSWYQQVLGQGPQFIFQYYEKEERGRGNFPDRFSARQFPNYSSELNVNALLLGDSALYLCASSRLSSSSGANVLTFGAGSRLTVL.